These 21 T cell receptor beta chains came from one sample sequenced in a study of blood T cells in healthy people across ages. The authors ran a second PCR of roughly 6 to 12 cycles using a sample-barcoded 5' primer and a J-beta primer mix. TCRdb re-called the 5' RACE reads through MiXCR, storing one row per CDR3 protein. Of about 570,000 distinct CDR3 sequences in the sample, 25% to 30% were seen once. Material: blood. These TCRs come from a woman in her sixties or seventies in good health.

This sequence joins TRBV3-1 and TRBJ2-2, with D possibly being TRBD2 (6 bases). The CDR3 contains 13 residues. Germline CDR1 reads LGHDT; CDR2 reads YNNKEL (reference sequence). The V end was cut by 3 bases, the J end by 5 bases, with 7 bases between. CDR3 in amino acids: CASSHGGTGELFF. In DNA, the CDR3 is TGTGCCAGCAGCCACGGGGGTACCGGGGAGCTGTTTTTT.

This clonotype has ten or more counts. The V call is TRBV7-2, the J call TRBJ2-1; TRBD2 agrees at 7 bases. Looked up from germline, CDR1 is SGHTA and CDR2 is FQGNSA. Unmatched junction bases numbered 7, after V lost 1 base and J lost 7 bases. The CDR3 has 15 residues. This chain's CDR3 is CASSLDWTRGNEQFF. Here the CDR3 DNA reads TGTGCCAGCAGCTTAGATTGGACTAGAGGGAATGAGCAGTTCTTC.

The table lists this clonotype with a few counts. The chain carries TRBV12-3 or TRBV12-4 and TRBJ2-5; D not certain. The J call could be wrong; TRBJ2-1 is a better fit for the DNA end. The CDR3 consists of 15 residues. CDR3 bases: TGTGCCAGCAGTCCCGATAGCACAACCTACAATGAGCAGTTCTTC. It translates to CASSPDSTTYNEQFF.

V usage is TRBV5-1 and J usage is TRBJ1-1, with unresolved D. CDR3 length equals 11 residues. The V end was cut by 6 bases, the J end by 3 bases, with 6 bases between. Germline V gives CDR1 SGHRS, CDR2 YFSETQ. The CDR3 bases are TGCGCCAGCATGGAAGACACTGAAGCTTTCTTT. It yields the protein CASMEDTEAFF.

This rearrangement joins TRBV9 to TRBJ1-5; TRBD1 is a possible D gene (5 bases). The germline V and J ends were trimmed by 2 bases and 3 bases, with 12 bases remaining between them. The CDR3 covers 15 residues. The V gene's germline CDR1 is SGDLS and CDR2 YYNGEE. CDR3 DNA sequence: TGTGCCAGCAGCGTGACCGGGGCGGACAATCAGCCCCAGCATTTT. The encoded protein is CASSVTGADNQPQHF.

In DNA form, the CDR3 reads TGTGCCAGTAGAAAGACAGGTGCCATCGGTGATACGCAGTATTTT. It translates to CASRKTGAIGDTQYF. The V call is TRBV19, the J call TRBJ2-3, with a tentative D call TRBD1 (6 bases). Germline CDR1 and CDR2: LNHDA and SQIVND (reference sequence). Trimming removed 6 bases from V and 6 bases from J, with 19 bases in between. The CDR3 loop spans 15 amino acids. Based on the CDR3 plus reference TRBV19 and TRBJ2-3, the full variable domain is DGGITQSPKYLFRKEGQNVTLSCEQNLNHDAMYWYRQDPGQGLRLIYYSQIVNDFQKGDIAEGYSVSREKKESFPLTVTSAQKNPTAFYLCASRKTGAIGDTQYFGPGTRLTVL.

This clonotype was seen ten or more times. A read error is possible here, since a much larger clone lies one base away. The chain has TRBV20-1 and TRBJ2-1; TRBD2 might be the D (6 bases). V gave up 5 bases and J gave up 7 bases, with 18 bases separating them. The CDR3 totals 14 residues. From germline, CDR1 is DFQATT and CDR2 SNEGSKA (reference sequence). This CDR3 reads CSAAPLAGWNEQFF. As DNA, the CDR3 is TGCAGTGCTGCCCCCCTTGCGGGGTGGAATGAGCAGTTCTTC.

The chain employs TRBV5-5 and TRBJ1-2; D gene uncertain. V shed 4 bases and J shed 5 bases, with 18 bases lying between them. CDR1 SGHKS and CDR2 YYEKEE come from the germline V gene (reference sequence). The CDR3 consists of 15 residues. The CDR3 bases are TGTGCCAGCAGCCCCCACCAACTGCGAGGTTATGGCTACACCTTC. It encodes CASSPHQLRGYGYTF.

This clonotype was counted ten times or more. The CDR3 loop reads CASSFTFRTGGELFF. The CDR3 nucleotides read TGTGCCAGCAGTTTTACGTTTCGTACCGGCGGGGAGCTGTTTTTT. This sequence joins TRBV12-3 or TRBV12-4 and TRBJ2-2; D is undetermined. Trimming removed 3 bases from V and 7 bases from J, with 15 bases in between. There are 15 residues in the CDR3.

The rearrangement uses TRBV9 and TRBJ1-1, with a tentative D call TRBD1 (5 bases). CDR1 SGDLS and CDR2 YYNGEE come from the germline V gene. The CDR3 loop spans 15 amino acids. V lost 0 bases and J lost 1, with 10 bases in between. CDR3 region: CASSVVGTRNTEAFF. The CDR3 nucleotides read TGTGCCAGCAGCGTAGTAGGGACGAGGAACACTGAAGCTTTCTTT.

The chain has TRBV29-1 and TRBJ1-2; 9 bases are shared with TRBD1. Germline lookup yields CDR1 SQVTM and CDR2 ANQGSEA. This CDR3 spans 12 amino acids. Losses at the gene ends were 3 bases for V and 6 bases for J; bases not matched to a gene: 2. The DNA for the CDR3 is TGCAGCGTTGAGGACAGGGGTGATGGCTACACCTTC. Translation gives CSVEDRGDGYTF.

This rearrangement joins TRBV12-3 or TRBV12-4 to TRBJ2-5; TRBD2 might be the D (6 bases). The end of the DNA fits TRBJ2-7 better, so the J call may be wrong. This CDR3 contains 19 residues. CDR3 sequence (DNA): TGTGCCAGCAGTTATACCCCACCGGGACTGGGAGGTCTGGAGTACGAGCAGTACTTC. Its protein product is CASSYTPPGLGGLEYEQYF.

V gene TRBV7-9 combines with J gene TRBJ1-4; unclear D gene. Trimming shortened V by 5 bases and J by 14 bases, and 21 bases separated the two germline ends. Per germline, CDR1 SEHNR and CDR2 FQNEAQ (reference sequence). This CDR3 region has 14 residues. CDR3 sequence reads: CASSIDNQERRLFF. In DNA, the CDR3 is TGTGCCAGCAGCATCGACAATCAGGAGCGAAGGCTGTTTTTT.

This clonotype was detected only a few times. The rearrangement links TRBV24-1 to TRBJ2-1; the match to TRBD2 covers 8 bases. Matching the DNA end better, TRBJ2-5 makes the J call doubtful. This CDR3 contains 16 residues. Germline V gene data show CDR1 as KGHDR and CDR2 as SFDVKD. CDR3: CATSDFTSPGGETQYF. The CDR3 DNA sequence: TGTGCCACCAGTGATTTTACTAGCCCGGGAGGGGAGACCCAGTACTTC.

The chain links TRBV5-6 to TRBJ1-4, with D maybe TRBD1 (5 bases). Trimming shortened V by 4 bases and J by 7 bases, and 11 bases separated the two germline ends. Germline V gene lookup returns CDR1 SGHDT and CDR2 YYEEEE. The CDR3 is 13 residues long. In DNA form, the CDR3 reads TGTGCCAGCAGCCTGGACACGGGTGAAAAACTGTTTTTT. Translating gives CASSLDTGEKLFF.

The rearrangement joins TRBV2 to TRBJ2-1; a weak D match, TRBD1 (6 bases). V lost 4 bases and J 4 bases, leaving 8 bases between the germline ends. The CDR3 contains 13 residues. The germline gives CDR1 SNHLY, CDR2 FYNNEI. This chain's CDR3 is CASSAQGYNEQFF. The CDR3 nucleotides are TGTGCCAGCAGTGCCCAGGGGTACAATGAGCAGTTCTTC.

The V and J genes are TRBV29-1 and TRBJ2-1; TRBD1 matches 8 bases. Germline lookup yields CDR1 SQVTM and CDR2 ANQGSEA. The V segment lost 0 bases and the J segment 0 bases; nucleotides outside the gene matches: 4. CDR3 length: 16 amino acids. As DNA, the CDR3 is TGCAGCGTTGAAGATGGGACAGGAAGCTCCTACAATGAGCAGTTCTTC. Translation gives CSVEDGTGSSYNEQFF.

The chain couples TRBV11-2 to TRBJ2-3; D is possibly TRBD1 (5 bases). CDR1 is SGHAT, CDR2 FQNNGV, per germline. This CDR3 has 14 residues. Between the trimmed V and J ends, which lost 0 bases and 11 bases, there was a span of 15 bases. CDR3 amino acids: CASSLDSGAGQQYF. DNA for the CDR3: TGTGCCAGCAGCTTAGATTCTGGGGCAGGGCAGCAGTATTTT.

The chain employs TRBV7-2 and TRBJ2-7; possible D gene TRBD1, 5 bases. This CDR3 has 13 residues. V lost 5 bases and J 5 bases, leaving 13 bases between the germline ends. Germline V gene lookup returns CDR1 SGHTA and CDR2 FQGNSA. The CDR3, as DNA: TGTGCCAGCAGCGGTCCAGGGCTCCACGAGCAGTACTTC. Its protein product is CASSGPGLHEQYF.

This clonotype was observed a handful of times. V gene TRBV12-3 or TRBV12-4 combines with J gene TRBJ2-7, with D possibly matching TRBD1 (5 bases). Deletions cut 3 bases from V and 2 bases from J, with 17 bases between. The CDR3 length is 16 residues. CDR3: CASSFVAGKLAYEQYF. The CDR3 coding sequence is TGTGCCAGCAGTTTTGTCGCAGGGAAGTTAGCCTACGAGCAGTACTTC.

This clonotype was found a few times. The rearrangement links TRBV12-3 or TRBV12-4 to TRBJ2-1; 8 bases match TRBD1. TRBJ2-5 explains the end of the DNA better; the J call may be wrong. The CDR3 sequence is 12 residues long. The CDR3 coding sequence is TGTGCCAGCCAGGGGGCTGGGGAGACCCAGTACTTC. This translates into CASQGAGETQYF.